Presented here are 11 T cell receptor beta chains from one specimen sequenced in a study of blood T cell repertoires in COVID-19. Assay used: immunoSEQ multiplex PCR; TCRdb lists only in-frame clones, some missing. This sample has some 180,000 clones, with about 76% found just once. Sequencing input: peripheral blood. Receptors were obtained from a woman in her forties or fifties with active or convalescent COVID-19.

The rearrangement links TRBV30 to TRBJ1-4; 10 bases agree with TRBD1. The V and J ends lost 7 bases and 5 bases, in that order; junction bases with no gene match: 4. Per the germline V gene, CDR1 is GTSNPN and CDR2 is SVGIG (reference sequence). The CDR3 spans 13 residues. CDR3 amino acids: CAYAGQGNEKLFF. CDR3 nucleotide sequence: TGTGCCTATGCGGGACAGGGGAATGAAAAACTGTTTTTT.

The genes are TRBV7-8 and TRBJ1-1; tentatively, D is TRBD1 (6 bases). Trimming cost V 6 bases and J 3 bases, with 17 bases left between them. The CDR3 consists of 15 residues. Looked up from germline, CDR1 is SGHVS and CDR2 is FQNEAQ. In nucleotides, the CDR3 is TGTGCCAGCAGTAGGACAGTCGGTGTTGACACTGAAGCTTTCTTT. Translating gives CASSRTVGVDTEAFF.

As DNA, the CDR3 is TGTGCCAGCAGCTTTGGGGGTACAGGGAGTGGTAATTCACCCCTCCACTTT. It specifies CASSFGGTGSGNSPLHF. The V gene is TRBV5-5, the J gene TRBJ1-6, with a weak D call TRBD1 (6 bases). The V end was cut by 2 bases, the J end by 6 bases, with 18 bases between. The germline V gene encodes CDR1 SGHKS and CDR2 YYEKEE (reference sequence). This CDR3 spans 17 amino acids.

The chain couples TRBV6-4 to TRBJ2-3; D is uncertain. The V gene's germline CDR1 is MRHNA and CDR2 SNTAGT. Trimming left V 3 bases short and J 0 bases short, with 4 bases between. The CDR3 is 13 amino acids. DNA for the CDR3: TGTGCCAGCAGTGAACAGAGCACAGATACGCAGTATTTT. Protein sequence: CASSEQSTDTQYF.

This clone was detected only a few times. CDR3 amino acids: CASSQEGRGNQPQHF. CDR3 sequence (DNA): TGTGCCAGCAGCCAAGAAGGGAGGGGGAATCAGCCCCAGCATTTT. The gene calls are TRBV4-2 and TRBJ1-5; D is perhaps TRBD1 (6 bases). Trimming took off 0 bases at V and 4 bases at J, with 10 bases between the two ends. CDR3 length equals 15 residues. Germline loops: CDR1 LGHNA, CDR2 YNFKEQ.

This clone was counted a single time. This chain connects TRBV2 to TRBJ1-1; 9 bases map to TRBD1. The CDR3 loop spans 15 amino acids. J gave up 5 bases and V 5 bases, and 9 bases lay outside the gene matches. Germline V gene lookup returns CDR1 SNHLY and CDR2 FYNNEI. CDR3 coding DNA: TGTGCCAGCAGTTATCCCGGGACAGGGACGACTGAAGCTTTCTTT. It yields the protein CASSYPGTGTTEAFF.

V and J are TRBV28 and TRBJ1-5; the match to TRBD1 covers 10 bases. The CDR3 is 16 amino acids. CDR1 and CDR2 from the germline V gene are MDHEN and SYDVKM. The ends lost 6 bases at V and 7 bases at J; junction bases unmatched: 12. The CDR3: CASRLGTGVRHQPQHF. CDR3 bases: TGTGCCAGCAGGCTCGGGACAGGGGTTCGGCACCAGCCCCAGCATTTT.

This clone came up once. The chain has TRBV3-1 (or the pseudogene TRBV3-2) and TRBJ2-2; 10 bases match TRBD2. V trimming: 2 bases; J trimming: 1 base; junction bases outside the gene matches: 1. This CDR3 comprises 16 residues. The germline CDR1 and CDR2 sequences are LGHDT and YNNKEL (reference sequence). The CDR3 loop reads CASSQRTSGNTGELFF. Written as DNA, the CDR3 is TGTGCCAGCAGCCAACGGACTAGCGGGAACACCGGGGAGCTGTTTTTT.

This sequence joins TRBV5-3 and TRBJ2-1, with D hard to call. TRBV5-3 is recorded as an ORF, its role being uncertain. Trimming shortened V by 4 bases and J by 0 bases, and 14 bases separated the two germline ends. This CDR3 has 16 amino acids. The CDR3 region has the DNA TGTGCCAGAAGCCCCCTTTCGCGGAGCTCCTACAATGAGCAGTTCTTC. This sequence encodes CARSPLSRSSYNEQFF.

The rearrangement uses TRBV5-8 and TRBJ1-1; D is possibly TRBD1 (6 bases). The length of the CDR3 is 15 residues. Germline-derived CDR1 and CDR2 are SGHTS and YDEGEE. V was shortened by 0 bases and J by 1 base, with 10 bases between the two germline ends. This CDR3 is CASSLGGGQNTEAFF. The CDR3 DNA reads TGTGCCAGCAGCTTGGGTGGGGGCCAGAACACTGAAGCTTTCTTT.

CDR3 sequence reads: CASSPSYFQGADTEAFF. CDR3 coding DNA: TGTGCCAGCAGTCCATCCTATTTTCAGGGGGCAGACACTGAAGCTTTCTTT. This sequence joins TRBV6-6 and TRBJ1-1; TRBD1 agrees at 8 bases. The ends lost 5 bases at V and 3 bases at J; junction bases unmatched: 14. The CDR3 consists of 17 residues. The germline CDR1 and CDR2 sequences are MNHNY and SVGAGI (reference sequence).